This TCR beta chain emerged from a study of control samples from healthy donors and cancer patients (TCRdb year 2020). Libraries were made using the immunoSEQ multiplex PCR assay. The table was pulled from immuneACCESS by TCRdb, which kept in-frame rearrangements only. Such tables lose some clones; where checked, under half of the loss comes from unresolved V genes, and the rest has no known cause. This sample is represented by roughly 98,000 clones; over 90% of them were singletons. The leading ten clones occupy more than 7% of the sample. With regard to this clone: Its antigen is currently not known. No much larger clone exists at a distance of one base, and base qualities are not known.

This clonotype was sampled from a man younger than 35 in good health. The sample consisted of blood.

The sequence in DNA is TGTGCCAGCCGGGGGGGCAGCTCCTACGAGCAGTACTTC. It specifies CASRGGSSYEQYF. Recombination connected TRBV6-5 to TRBJ2-7; 8 bases in the middle match TRBD2. The junction shows trimming of 8 bases on V and 0 bases on J, and the gene matches do not reach 3 bases of it. The CDR3 runs 13 amino acids, cysteine and phenylalanine included. Of the read, only the CDR3 DNA is kept; its 39 bases are in frame from base 1. CDR1 and CDR2 (MNHEY, SVGAGI) derive from the germline V gene.